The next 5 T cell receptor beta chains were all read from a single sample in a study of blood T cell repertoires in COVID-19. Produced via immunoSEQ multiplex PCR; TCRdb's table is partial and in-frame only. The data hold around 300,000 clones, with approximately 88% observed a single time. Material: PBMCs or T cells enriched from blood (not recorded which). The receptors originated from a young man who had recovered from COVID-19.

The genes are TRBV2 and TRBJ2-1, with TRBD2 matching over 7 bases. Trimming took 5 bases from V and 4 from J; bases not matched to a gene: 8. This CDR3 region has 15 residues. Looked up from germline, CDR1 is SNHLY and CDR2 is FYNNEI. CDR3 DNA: TGTGCCAGCAGTCAAATGGGGGGGTCGTACAATGAGCAGTTCTTC. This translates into CASSQMGGSYNEQFF.

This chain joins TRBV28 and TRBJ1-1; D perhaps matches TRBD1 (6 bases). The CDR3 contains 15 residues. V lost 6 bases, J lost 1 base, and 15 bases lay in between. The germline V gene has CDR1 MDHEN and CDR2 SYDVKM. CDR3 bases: TGTGCCAGCAGGACTTGGACAGAGTCGAACACTGAAGCTTTCTTT. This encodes CASRTWTESNTEAFF.

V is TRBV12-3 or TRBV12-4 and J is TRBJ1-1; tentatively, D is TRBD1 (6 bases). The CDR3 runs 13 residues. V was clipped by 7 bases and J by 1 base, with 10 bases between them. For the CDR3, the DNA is TGTGCCAGCAACACGGACAGGAACACTGAAGCTTTCTTT. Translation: CASNTDRNTEAFF.

CDR3 sequence: CASSLSSRETQYF. The CDR3 coding sequence is TGTGCCAGCAGCTTATCTAGCAGGGAGACCCAGTACTTC. V and J are TRBV13 and TRBJ2-5, with D possibly matching TRBD2 (5 bases). Germline V gene lookup returns CDR1 PRHDT and CDR2 FYEKMQ (reference sequence). CDR3 length equals 13 residues. The V end lost 2 bases, the J end lost 5 bases, and 9 bases lay between the germline ends.

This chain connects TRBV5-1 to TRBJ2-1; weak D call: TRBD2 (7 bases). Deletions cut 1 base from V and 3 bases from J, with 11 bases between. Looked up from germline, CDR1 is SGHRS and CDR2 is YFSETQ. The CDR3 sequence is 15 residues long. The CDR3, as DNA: TGCGCCAGCAGCTTGTCAGGGGACTACTACAATGAGCAGTTCTTC. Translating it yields CASSLSGDYYNEQFF.